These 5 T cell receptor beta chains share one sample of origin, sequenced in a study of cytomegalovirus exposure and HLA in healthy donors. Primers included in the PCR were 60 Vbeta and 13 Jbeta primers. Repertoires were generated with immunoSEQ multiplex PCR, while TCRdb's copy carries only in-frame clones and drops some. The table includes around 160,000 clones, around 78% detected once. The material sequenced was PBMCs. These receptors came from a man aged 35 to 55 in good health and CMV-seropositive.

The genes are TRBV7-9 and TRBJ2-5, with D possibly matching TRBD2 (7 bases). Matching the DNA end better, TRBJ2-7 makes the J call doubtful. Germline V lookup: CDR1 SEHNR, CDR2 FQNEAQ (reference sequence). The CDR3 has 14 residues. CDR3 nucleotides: TGTGCCATCCGGGGGGCTAGCGATCAATACGAGCAGTACTTC. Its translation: CAIRGASDQYEQYF.

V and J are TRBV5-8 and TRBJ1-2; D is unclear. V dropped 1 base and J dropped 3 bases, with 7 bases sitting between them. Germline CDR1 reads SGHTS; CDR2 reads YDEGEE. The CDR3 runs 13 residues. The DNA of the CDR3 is TGTGCCAGCAGCTTGCTCTCGGACTATGGCTACACCTTC. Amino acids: CASSLLSDYGYTF.

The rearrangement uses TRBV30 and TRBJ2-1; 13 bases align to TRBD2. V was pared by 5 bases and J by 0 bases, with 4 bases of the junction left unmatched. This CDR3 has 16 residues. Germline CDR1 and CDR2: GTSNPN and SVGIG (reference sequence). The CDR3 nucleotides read TGTGCCTGGTCGACTAGCGGGAGGACCTCCTACAATGAGCAGTTCTTC. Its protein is CAWSTSGRTSYNEQFF.

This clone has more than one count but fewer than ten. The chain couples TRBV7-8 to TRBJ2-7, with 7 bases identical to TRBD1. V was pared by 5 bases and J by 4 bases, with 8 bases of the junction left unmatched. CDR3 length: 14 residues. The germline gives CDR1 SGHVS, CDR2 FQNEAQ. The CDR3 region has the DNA TGTGCCAGCAGCCAGACAGGGTCTGTGTACGAGCAGTACTTC. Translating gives CASSQTGSVYEQYF.

This CDR3 is CASSPDIAYGYTF. The CDR3 DNA sequence: TGCGCCAGCAGCCCGGACATAGCCTATGGCTACACCTTC. The chain combines TRBV10-1 with TRBJ1-2, with a possible D match to TRBD1 (5 bases). Germline CDR1 WNHNN, CDR2 SYGVQD (reference sequence). The CDR3 runs 13 residues. V was trimmed by 6 bases and J by 4 bases, leaving 12 bases between them.